This T cell receptor (beta chain) was retrieved from a study of blood T cell repertoires in COVID-19. Across the study: Acute-phase and convalescent COVID-19 samples originated in the United States, Italy and Spain. PBMCs, B-cell-depleted T cells, or T cells were the source of the cDNA or gDNA that made up the material.

Original analysis: Estimated nucleated cell counts came from reference gene primer amplification. Produced via immunoSEQ multiplex PCR; TCRdb's table is partial and in-frame only. V, J and clone size are those of that table, while D and trimming were read from the DNA. In the table there are about 40,000 clones, about 85% of which are singletons. There are 16 residues in the CDR3. Germline V gene lookup returns CDR1 MGHRA and CDR2 YSYEKL. Trimming shortened V by 3 bases and J by 5 bases, and 16 bases separated the two germline ends. This TCR came from a man aged 45 to 65 in a cohort sampled during active COVID-19. This sequence joins TRBV4-1 and TRBJ2-2; no reliable D call. The sequenced sample was peripheral blood. The CDR3 is CASSQGRHGFTGELFF. The CDR3 nucleotides are TGCGCCAGCAGCCAGGGCCGTCACGGTTTTACCGGGGAGCTGTTTTTT.